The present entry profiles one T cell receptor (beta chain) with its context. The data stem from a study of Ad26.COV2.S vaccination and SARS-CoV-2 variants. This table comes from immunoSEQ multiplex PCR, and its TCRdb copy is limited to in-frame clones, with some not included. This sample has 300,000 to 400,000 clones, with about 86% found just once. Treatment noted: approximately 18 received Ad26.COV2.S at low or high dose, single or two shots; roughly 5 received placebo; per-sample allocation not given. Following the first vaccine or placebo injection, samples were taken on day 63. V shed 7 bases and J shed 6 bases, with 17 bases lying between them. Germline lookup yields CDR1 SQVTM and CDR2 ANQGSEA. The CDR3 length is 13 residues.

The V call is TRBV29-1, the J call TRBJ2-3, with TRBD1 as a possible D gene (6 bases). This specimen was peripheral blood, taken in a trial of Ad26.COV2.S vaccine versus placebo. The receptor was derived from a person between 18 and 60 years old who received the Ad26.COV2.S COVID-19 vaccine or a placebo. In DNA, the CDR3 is TGCAGCGCTAGAATGGACAGCTCTGATACGCAGTATTTT. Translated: CSARMDSSDTQYF.